Included here is one T cell receptor beta chain sequence, with context. CDR1 and CDR2 from the germline V gene are SGDLS and YYNGEE. The CDR3 extends over 14 amino acids. Unmatched junction bases numbered 2, after V lost 2 bases and J lost 1 base. A library of TCRbeta sequences, prepared with unique molecular identifiers, was generated. TCRdb re-called the PCR reads with MiXCR, one entry per CDR3 protein. The profile shows roughly 610,000 distinct CDR3 sequences, about 10% of them singletons. This specimen belongs to a study of T-cell reconstitution after alpha-beta-depleted transplantation in children.

The chain carries TRBV9 and TRBJ1-2, with 7 positions matching TRBD1. Here the sequenced sample was PBMCs from the stem cell graft donor, taken from the stem cell graft. The origin of this receptor is a human donor who donated a stem cell graft to a child with acute myeloid leukemia. CDR3 region: CASSVQGGNYGYTF. The DNA of the CDR3 is TGTGCCAGCAGCGTGCAGGGGGGTAACTATGGCTACACCTTC.